The 25 T cell receptor beta chains listed next were all sequenced from one sample in a study of siplizumab effects on memory and regulatory T cells. Clones were sequenced by immunoSEQ multiplex PCR, and TCRdb holds only the in-frame ones, with some missing. This repertoire shows roughly 100,000 clones, over 90% found once; its top ten account for 0.6% to 0.7%. The sample comprised Tregs sorted from blood. These receptors originate from a human donor in good health.

The gene calls are TRBV27 and TRBJ1-2; TRBD1 matches at 9 bases. The CDR3 spans 19 residues. V was pared by 1 base and J by 0 bases, with 12 bases of the junction left unmatched. Germline assignment: CDR1 MNHEY and CDR2 SMNVEV (reference sequence). The CDR3: CASSLYPWTGERPNYGYTF. Here the CDR3 DNA reads TGTGCCAGCAGTTTATATCCCTGGACAGGGGAAAGGCCTAACTATGGCTACACCTTC.

V gene TRBV6-6 combines with J gene TRBJ2-7; D call uncertain. The CDR3 sequence is 11 residues long. Germline V gives CDR1 MNHNY, CDR2 SVGAGI (reference sequence). Trimming took off 4 bases at V and 2 bases at J, with 3 bases between the two ends. This chain's CDR3 is CASSSTYEQYF. DNA for the CDR3: TGTGCCAGCAGTTCCACCTACGAGCAGTACTTC.

V usage is TRBV5-4 and J usage is TRBJ2-5; perhaps D is TRBD1 or TRBD2 (5 bases each). This CDR3 has 13 residues. Trimming shortened V by 4 bases and J by 2 bases, and 9 bases separated the two germline ends. CDR1 is SGHNT and CDR2 is YYREEE in the germline V gene (reference sequence). CDR3 region: CASSGGLQETQYF. The CDR3 nucleotides are TGTGCCAGCAGCGGGGGTCTACAAGAGACCCAGTACTTC.

This chain links TRBV5-6 with TRBJ1-1, with TRBD1 matching over 8 bases. This CDR3 contains 13 residues. Germline CDR1 and CDR2: SGHDT and YYEEEE. V lost 4 bases, J lost 6 bases, and 5 bases stayed unmatched. Here the CDR3 reads CASSVDRVAEAFF. In DNA form, the CDR3 reads TGTGCCAGCAGCGTGGACAGGGTGGCTGAAGCTTTCTTT.

The chain links TRBV27 to TRBJ1-6; D call uncertain. The germline V gene encodes CDR1 MNHEY and CDR2 SMNVEV (reference sequence). The V end lost 5 bases, the J end lost 10 bases, and 9 bases lay between the germline ends. The CDR3 runs to 12 residues. CDR3 bases: TGTGCCAGCAGTCCCGATGGGTCACCCCTCCACTTT. This translates into CASSPDGSPLHF.

CDR3 coding DNA: TGTGCCAGCAGTTTCCTCAGGGGTACCTATGGCTACACCTTC. Its translation is CASSFLRGTYGYTF. The V call is TRBV6-5, the J call TRBJ1-2; a weak D match, TRBD1 (6 bases). The CDR3 has 14 amino acids. Germline CDR1 MNHEY, CDR2 SVGAGI. The V end lost 4 bases, the J end lost 4 bases, and 13 bases lay between the germline ends.

The V call is TRBV7-8, the J call TRBJ2-3; D is possibly TRBD2 (6 bases). The CDR3 sequence is 16 residues long. Per germline, CDR1 SGHVS and CDR2 FQNEAQ. Trimming left V 2 bases short and J 0 bases short, with 12 bases between. CDR3 sequence: CASSLYGGPSTDTQYF. In DNA, the CDR3 is TGTGCCAGCAGCTTATACGGGGGACCTAGCACAGATACGCAGTATTTT.

V gene TRBV7-2 combines with J gene TRBJ1-4; weak D call: TRBD1 (5 bases). The CDR3 extends over 16 amino acids. Trimming removed 4 bases from V and 3 bases from J, with 15 bases in between. Germline CDR1 is SGHTA and CDR2 is FQGNSA. The CDR3 region is CASSSLGRPPNEKLFF. The CDR3 DNA reads as TGTGCCAGCAGCTCCTTGGGGCGGCCGCCTAATGAAAAACTGTTTTTT.

The V gene is TRBV18, the J gene TRBJ1-3; 10 nucleotides match TRBD1. Germline values: CDR1 KGHSH, CDR2 LQKENI. CDR3 length equals 17 residues. J was trimmed by 2 bases and V by 5 bases; bases with no gene match: 9. CDR3 DNA: TGTGCCAGCTCAGCGGGGACAGGGGCTACAACTGGAAACACCATATATTTT. Its translation: CASSAGTGATTGNTIYF.

This clone occurred once. The genes are TRBV5-6 and TRBJ2-7; no clear D. The germline CDR1 and CDR2 sequences are SGHDT and YYEEEE. Trimming stripped 2 bases from V and 2 bases from J, with 11 bases between. The CDR3 extends over 14 amino acids. CDR3 DNA sequence: TGTGCCAGCAGCTTTACGACGTCAACCTACGAGCAGTACTTC. As protein: CASSFTTSTYEQYF.

The CDR3: CASSLVGSGANVLTF. CDR3 nucleotides: TGTGCCAGCAGCTTAGTAGGCTCTGGGGCCAACGTCCTGACTTTC. The chain uses TRBV13 and TRBJ2-6; no clear D gene. V was trimmed by 1 base and J by 0 bases, leaving 4 bases between them. The CDR3 has 15 amino acids. The germline V gene encodes CDR1 PRHDT and CDR2 FYEKMQ (reference sequence). Together with reference TRBV13 and TRBJ2-6, the CDR3 gives the full variable domain: AAGVIQSPRHLIKEKRETATLKCYPIPRHDTVYWYQQGPGQDPQFLISFYEKMQSDKGSIPDRFSAQQFSDYHSELNMSSLELGDSALYFCASSLVGSGANVLTFGAGSRLTVL.

The count of this clone is one. The chain recombines TRBV10-3 with TRBJ2-2; 11 nucleotides agree with TRBD2. CDR1 is ENHRY and CDR2 is SYGVKD in the germline V gene. Germline trimming cut 0 bases from V and 1 base from J; bases unmatched to any gene: 10. The CDR3 sequence is 20 residues long. The CDR3 nucleotides are TGTGCCATCAGTGAGTCCCGACATAGCGGGGGGGCCTTGAACACCGGGGAGCTGTTTTTT. It specifies CAISESRHSGGALNTGELFF.

V usage is TRBV9 and J usage is TRBJ1-2; D is ambiguous. The CDR3 loop spans 13 amino acids. Germline CDR1 reads SGDLS; CDR2 reads YYNGEE. Deletions cut 0 bases from V and 2 bases from J, with 5 bases between. CDR3 nucleotides: TGTGCCAGCAGCGTAGAGGGAAACTATGGCTACACCTTC. Translated: CASSVEGNYGYTF.

The chain uses TRBV30 and TRBJ1-2; TRBD1 matches 9 bases. J lost 5 bases, V lost 2 bases, and 18 bases had no gene match. Germline CDR1 is GTSNPN and CDR2 is SVGIG (reference sequence). The length of the CDR3 is 18 residues. The CDR3 spells CAWSTILPLPGQGYGYTF. CDR3 nucleotides: TGTGCCTGGAGTACAATTCTACCTCTGCCGGGACAGGGATATGGCTACACCTTC.

CDR3 region: CASGLFLGQGSDGYTF. CDR3 DNA: TGTGCTAGTGGTTTGTTTTTGGGACAGGGGAGTGATGGCTACACCTTC. The chain links TRBV12-5 to TRBJ1-2; TRBD1 aligns across 10 bases. V dropped 2 bases and J dropped 6; count of bases not matched to a gene: 9. CDR3 length: 16 residues. Per the germline V gene, CDR1 is LGHNT and CDR2 is FRNRAP.

The chain couples TRBV7-9 to TRBJ1-4; TRBD1 might be the D (6 bases). The germline V and J ends were trimmed by 5 bases and 4 bases, with 14 bases remaining between them. Germline loops: CDR1 SEHNR, CDR2 FQNEAQ (reference sequence). This CDR3 has 15 residues. The CDR3 here is CASSPRGARNEKLFF. The CDR3 nucleotides are TGTGCCAGCAGCCCACGGGGGGCTCGTAATGAAAAACTGTTTTTT.

This sequence joins TRBV2 and TRBJ2-7, with 11 bases identical to TRBD1. Germline V gene sequence: CDR1 SNHLY, CDR2 FYNNEI. The length of the CDR3 is 12 residues. The ends lost 9 bases at V and 7 bases at J; junction bases unmatched: 5. The CDR3 here is CARGQGAGEQYF. The CDR3 region has the DNA TGTGCCAGAGGACAGGGGGCGGGAGAGCAGTACTTC.

The chain couples TRBV28 to TRBJ1-1, with D possibly TRBD1 on 6 matching bases. The germline V gene encodes CDR1 MDHEN and CDR2 SYDVKM. Between the trimmed V and J ends, which lost 9 bases and 0 bases, there was a span of 11 bases. There are 13 residues in the CDR3. CDR3 residues: CASEDSMNTEAFF. CDR3 sequence (DNA): TGTGCCAGTGAGGACAGCATGAACACTGAAGCTTTCTTT. Supplemented by reference TRBV28 and TRBJ1-1, the full variable domain reads DVKVTQSSRYLVKRTGEKVFLECVQDMDHENMFWYRQDPGLGLRLIYFSYDVKMKEKGDIPEGYSVSREKKERFSLILESASTNQTSMYLCASEDSMNTEAFFGQGTRLTVV.

The chain employs TRBV6-1 and TRBJ1-2, with D unresolved. Germline V gene lookup returns CDR1 MNHNS and CDR2 SASEGT. The CDR3 runs to 11 residues. V was clipped by 8 bases and J by 2 bases, with 6 bases between them. In nucleotides, the CDR3 is TGTGCCAGCTGGGCAAACTATGGCTACACCTTC. It encodes CASWANYGYTF.

The chain carries TRBV19 and TRBJ1-5; 8 bases are shared with TRBD1. CDR3 length: 14 residues. The ends lost 5 bases at V and 3 bases at J; junction bases unmatched: 3. Germline CDR1 and CDR2: LNHDA and SQIVND (reference sequence). CDR3 DNA: TGTGCCAGTAGTTCGGACAGGGTCAATCAGCCCCAGCATTTT. Translating it yields CASSSDRVNQPQHF.

J is TRBJ2-1 and V is TRBV19; TRBD2 aligns across 12 bases. J gave up 9 bases and V 5 bases, and 8 bases lay outside the gene matches. CDR3 length: 15 residues. Germline lookup yields CDR1 LNHDA and CDR2 SQIVND (reference sequence). CDR3 region: CASSPLSLAGGEQFF. The CDR3 nucleotides read TGTGCCAGTAGTCCCTTATCACTAGCGGGGGGTGAGCAGTTCTTC.

This chain joins TRBV4-3 and TRBJ1-2; D uncertain. Trimming cost V 7 bases and J 0 bases, with 12 bases left between them. CDR3 size: 14 residues. The germline CDR1 and CDR2 sequences are LGHNA and YSLEER. The CDR3 sequence: CASTPRVANYGYTF. The DNA of the CDR3 is TGCGCCAGCACCCCCCGGGTGGCTAACTATGGCTACACCTTC.

Comments on this clone: Other DNA sequences in the same sample also yield this CDR3. J is TRBJ2-2 and V is TRBV30; D might be TRBD2 (5 bases). CDR1 is GTSNPN, CDR2 SVGIG, per germline (reference sequence). The V gene lost 2 bases and the J gene lost 11 bases, with 12 bases spanning the gap. The CDR3 has 12 residues. Written as DNA, the CDR3 is TGTGCCTGGAGTTTTTCACCGGGAGAGCTGTTTTTT. Translating it yields CAWSFSPGELFF.

The CDR3 DNA is TGTGCCAGCTCACCATCGGCAGAACAAGAGACCCAGTACTTC. Its translation: CASSPSAEQETQYF. The chain joins TRBV18 to TRBJ2-5; D gene unclear. Germline CDR1 KGHSH, CDR2 LQKENI. The CDR3 is 14 amino acids. Trimming removed 2 bases from V and 2 bases from J, with 9 bases in between.

This clone has just one count. The rearrangement joins TRBV18 to TRBJ1-2; D might be TRBD1 (5 bases). The germline V gene has CDR1 KGHSH and CDR2 LQKENI. There are 12 residues in the CDR3. CDR3 sequence reads: CASNGGDGGYTF. In DNA form, the CDR3 reads TGTGCTAGCAACGGAGGGGATGGTGGCTACACCTTC.